The 9 T cell receptor beta chains listed next were all sequenced from one sample in a study of graft-versus-host responses after intestinal transplantation. Here immunoSEQ multiplex PCR was the method, and the copy in TCRdb shows in-frame clones only, minus some. The table has over 100,000 clones, roughly 91% seen once; the top ten hold approximately 0.11%. Their antigens are not known. The sample in question was unstimulated CD4+ T cells sorted from spleen or lymph node cells, obtained before intestinal transplant. The receptors stem from a human donor who received an intestinal transplant.

V and J are TRBV13 and TRBJ2-1, with 13 bases that match TRBD2. Germline V CDR1 and CDR2: PRHDT, FYEKMQ (reference sequence). CDR3 length: 18 amino acids. J lost 1 base, V lost 3 bases, and 6 bases had no gene match. CDR3 sequence reads: CASSLRGLAGRSYNEQFF. The CDR3 region has the DNA TGTGCCAGCAGCTTGAGGGGACTAGCGGGGAGGTCCTACAATGAGCAGTTCTTC. The full variable domain, its missing parts supplied by reference TRBV13 and TRBJ2-1, is AAGVIQSPRHLIKEKRETATLKCYPIPRHDTVYWYQQGPGQDPQFLISFYEKMQSDKGSIPDRFSAQQFSDYHSELNMSSLELGDSALYFCASSLRGLAGRSYNEQFFGPGTRLTVL.

V is TRBV11-3 and J is TRBJ2-2; 10 bases fit TRBD1. CDR1 is SGHNT and CDR2 is YENEEA in the germline V gene. The CDR3 is 16 residues long. V was clipped by 8 bases and J by 2 bases; unmatched bases: 8. The CDR3 sequence: CASSPGQGINTGELFF. In DNA, the CDR3 is TGTGCCAGCTCTCCGGGACAGGGGATTAACACCGGGGAGCTGTTTTTT.

The V and J genes are TRBV9 and TRBJ1-5; D gene uncertain. This CDR3 comprises 16 residues. V was clipped by 1 base and J by 1 base, with 12 bases between them. Looked up from germline, CDR1 is SGDLS and CDR2 is YYNGEE. CDR3 in amino acids: CASSVSSEMSNQPQHF. The CDR3 bases are TGTGCCAGCAGCGTATCATCCGAAATGAGCAATCAGCCCCAGCATTTT. The entire variable domain, with the rest obtained from reference TRBV9 and TRBJ1-5, is as follows: DSGVTQTPKHLITATGQRVTLRCSPRSGDLSVYWYQQSLDQGLQFLIQYYNGEERAKGNILERFSAQQFPDLHSELNLSSLELGDSALYFCASSVSSEMSNQPQHFGDGTRLSIL.

The gene calls are TRBV5-8 and TRBJ1-1, with D uncertain. The V and J ends lost 0 bases and 7 bases respectively, with 13 bases between them. The CDR3 sequence is 14 residues long. Germline CDR1 and CDR2: SGHTS and YDEGEE. The CDR3 bases are TGTGCCAGCAGCTTGGGATTAAACGGTGTTGAAGCTTTCTTT. It yields the protein CASSLGLNGVEAFF.

The CDR3 DNA sequence: TGTGCCAGCAGTGCCCGACAGGGGGCGTATGGCTACACCTTC. This gives the protein CASSARQGAYGYTF. The gene calls are TRBV6-1 and TRBJ1-2; 10 bases are shared with TRBD1. V lost 4 bases, J lost 5 bases, and 4 bases stayed unmatched. CDR1 is MNHNS, CDR2 SASEGT, per germline. The CDR3 is 14 amino acids.

The chain has TRBV10-3 and TRBJ1-3, with 7 bases aligning to TRBD1. The CDR3 consists of 15 residues. Looked up from germline, CDR1 is ENHRY and CDR2 is SYGVKD. After removal of 4 bases from V and 0 bases from J, the junction contained 3 bases not matched to a gene. The CDR3 is CAISGGDSSGNTIYF. The CDR3 region has the DNA TGTGCCATCAGTGGGGGGGACAGCTCTGGAAACACCATATATTTT.

The rearrangement uses TRBV5-1 and TRBJ1-2; D gene uncertain. Germline V CDR1 and CDR2: SGHRS, YFSETQ. The CDR3 extends over 13 amino acids. Trimming pared 4 bases from V and 8 bases from J, leaving 15 bases between. CDR3 nucleotides: TGCGCCAGCAGCCTGATGGGATCTCGAGGCTACACCTTC. Translating gives CASSLMGSRGYTF.

V gene TRBV28 combines with J gene TRBJ1-2, with TRBD1 matching 9 bases. The CDR3 covers 16 residues. Germline CDR1 and CDR2: MDHEN and SYDVKM. J gave up 9 bases and V 5 bases, and 16 bases lay outside the gene matches. The CDR3: CASSPHSGTGIRSYTF. The CDR3 DNA follows: TGTGCCAGCAGTCCACACTCCGGGACAGGGATTCGGAGCTACACCTTC.

The J gene is TRBJ1-2, the V gene TRBV9, with 9 bases aligning to TRBD1. Germline trimming cut 3 bases from V and 8 bases from J; bases unmatched to any gene: 5. Germline lookup yields CDR1 SGDLS and CDR2 YYNGEE. CDR3 length equals 13 residues. As DNA, the CDR3 is TGTGCCAGCAGCGGGGACAGGGAGAGCGGCTACACCTTC. It translates to CASSGDRESGYTF. Drawing the rest from reference TRBV9 and TRBJ1-2, the complete variable domain is DSGVTQTPKHLITATGQRVTLRCSPRSGDLSVYWYQQSLDQGLQFLIQYYNGEERAKGNILERFSAQQFPDLHSELNLSSLELGDSALYFCASSGDRESGYTFGSGTRLTVV.